The T cell receptor (beta chain) under discussion was sequenced for a study of T cells after yellow fever vaccination. Whole-study findings and limits: Abundant bulk-population clonotypes could contaminate the FACS-sorted repertoires. Compared with primary, the secondary response was weaker and peaked at day 5, not 15.

The CDR3 is 16 amino acids. Looked up from germline, CDR1 is MNHNS and CDR2 is SASEGT. The V and J ends lost 6 bases and 3 bases, in that order; junction bases with no gene match: 7. About this clonotype itself: Its antigen is unidentified.

Each CDR3 protein is one row after TCRdb ran MiXCR on the 5' RACE reads. Of about 550,000 distinct CDR3 sequences listed, 15% to 20% are singletons. The clonotype originates from a man aged 30 to 39 who received the YFV17D yellow fever vaccine. The chain has TRBV6-1 and TRBJ2-2, with TRBD1 matching 10 bases. The specimen was PBMCs, collected 15 days after the yellow fever booster vaccination. CDR3 DNA sequence: TGTGCCAGCAGCCGACAGGGGGCGAGGGACACCGGGGAGCTGTTTTTT. Translation gives CASSRQGARDTGELFF.